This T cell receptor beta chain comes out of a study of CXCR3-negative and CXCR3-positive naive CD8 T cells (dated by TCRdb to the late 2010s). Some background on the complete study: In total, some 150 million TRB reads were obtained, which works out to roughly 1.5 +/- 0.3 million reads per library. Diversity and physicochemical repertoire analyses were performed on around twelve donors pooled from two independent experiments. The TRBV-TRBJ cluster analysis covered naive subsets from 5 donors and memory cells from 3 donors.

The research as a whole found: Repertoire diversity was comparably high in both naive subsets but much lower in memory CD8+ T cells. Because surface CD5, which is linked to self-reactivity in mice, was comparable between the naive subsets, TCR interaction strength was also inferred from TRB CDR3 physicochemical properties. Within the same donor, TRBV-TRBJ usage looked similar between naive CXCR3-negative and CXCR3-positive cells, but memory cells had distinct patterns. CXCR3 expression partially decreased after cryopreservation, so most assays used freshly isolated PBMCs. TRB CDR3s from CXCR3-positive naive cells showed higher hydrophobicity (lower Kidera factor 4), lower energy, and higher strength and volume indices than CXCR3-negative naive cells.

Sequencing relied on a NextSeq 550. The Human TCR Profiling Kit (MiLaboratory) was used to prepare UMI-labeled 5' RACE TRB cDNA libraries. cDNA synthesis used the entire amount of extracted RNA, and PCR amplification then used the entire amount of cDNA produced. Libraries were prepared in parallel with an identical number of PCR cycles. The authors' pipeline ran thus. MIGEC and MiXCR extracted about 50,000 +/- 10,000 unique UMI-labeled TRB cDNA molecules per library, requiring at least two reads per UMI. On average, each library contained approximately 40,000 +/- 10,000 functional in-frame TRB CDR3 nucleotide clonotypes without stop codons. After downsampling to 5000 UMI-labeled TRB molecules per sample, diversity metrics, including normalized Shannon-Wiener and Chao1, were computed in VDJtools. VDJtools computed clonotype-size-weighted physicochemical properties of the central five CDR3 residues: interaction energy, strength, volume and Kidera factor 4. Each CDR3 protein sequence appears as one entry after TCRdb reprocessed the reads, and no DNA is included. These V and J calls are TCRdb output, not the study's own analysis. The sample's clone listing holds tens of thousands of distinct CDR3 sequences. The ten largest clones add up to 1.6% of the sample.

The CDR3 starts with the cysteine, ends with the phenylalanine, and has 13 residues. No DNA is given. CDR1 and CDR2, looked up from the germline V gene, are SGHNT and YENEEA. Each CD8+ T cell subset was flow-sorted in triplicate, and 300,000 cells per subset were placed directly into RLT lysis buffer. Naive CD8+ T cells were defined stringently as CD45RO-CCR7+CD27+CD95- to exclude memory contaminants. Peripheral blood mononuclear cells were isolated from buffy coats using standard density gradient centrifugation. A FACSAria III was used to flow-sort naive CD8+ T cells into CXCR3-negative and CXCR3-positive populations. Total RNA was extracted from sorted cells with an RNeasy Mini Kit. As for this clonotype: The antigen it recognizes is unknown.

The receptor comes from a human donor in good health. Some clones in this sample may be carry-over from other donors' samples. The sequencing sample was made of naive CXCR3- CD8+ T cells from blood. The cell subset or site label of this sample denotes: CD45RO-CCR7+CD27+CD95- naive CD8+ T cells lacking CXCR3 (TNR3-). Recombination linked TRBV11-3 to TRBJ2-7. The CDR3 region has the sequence CASSLRHPYEQYF. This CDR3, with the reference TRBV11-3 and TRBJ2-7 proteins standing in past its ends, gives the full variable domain EAGVVQSPRYKIIEKKQPVAFWCNPISGHNTLYWYLQNLGQGPELLIRYENEEAVDDSQLPKDRFSAERLKGVDSTLKIQPAELGDSAVYLCASSLRHPYEQYFGPGTRLTVT.